This TCR beta chain is from a study of post-analysis software for immune sequencing data. Study in general: Disease courses included relapsing-remitting, secondary progressive and progressive-relapsing multiple sclerosis. Study-level points and caveats: The F measure placed samples prepared in the same batch into strongly shared clusters. For normalized Chao1 diversity, multiple sclerosis patients scored significantly lower than controls did. Four to six TRBV segments (TRBV5-6, TRBV5-1 and TRBV20-1 among them) occurred more frequently in patients than in controls.

The ends lost 6 bases at V and 2 bases at J; junction bases unmatched: 7. The CDR3 extends over 16 amino acids. The germline V gene encodes CDR1 MNHEY and CDR2 SVGAGI. As concerns this clonotype: Antigen specificity is unknown.

cDNA libraries for TCR beta contained unique molecular identifiers. TCRdb redid the calling of the PCR reads with MiXCR, one entry per CDR3 protein. Altogether 400,000 to 500,000 distinct CDR3 sequences are present, 30% to 45% being singletons, with the ten largest covering 7.5% to 8.5%. Sequencing was done on a sample of blood. The V gene is TRBV6-5, the J gene TRBJ2-1, with 10 bases fitting TRBD2. This TCR derives from a girl aged 2-10 years with multiple sclerosis. The CDR3 bases are TGTGCCAGCAGGAAACTAGCGGGGTTAGCCTACAATGAGCAGTTCTTC. Encoded protein: CASRKLAGLAYNEQFF.